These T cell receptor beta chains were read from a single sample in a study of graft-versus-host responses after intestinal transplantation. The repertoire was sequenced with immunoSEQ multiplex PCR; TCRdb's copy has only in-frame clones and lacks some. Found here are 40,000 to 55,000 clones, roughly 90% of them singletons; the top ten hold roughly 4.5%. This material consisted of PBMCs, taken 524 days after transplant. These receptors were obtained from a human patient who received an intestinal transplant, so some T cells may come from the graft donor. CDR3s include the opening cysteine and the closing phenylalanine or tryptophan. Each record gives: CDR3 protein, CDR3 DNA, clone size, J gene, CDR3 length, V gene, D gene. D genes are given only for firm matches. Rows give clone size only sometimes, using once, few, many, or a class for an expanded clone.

CDR3: CASTIGTVNEKLFF; DNA: TGTGCCAGCACTATCGGGACAGTTAATGAAAAACTGTTTTTT; size: -; J: TRBJ1-4; length: 14; V: TRBV28; D: TRBD1
CDR3: CASSQTPYGNWETQYF; DNA: TGCGCCAGCAGCCAAACCCCCTATGGAAATTGGGAGACCCAGTACTTC; size: -; J: TRBJ2-5; length: 16; V: TRBV4-1; D: -
CDR3: CASSLATGLAGSEQFF; DNA: TGTGCCAGCAGCTTGGCCACCGGACTAGCGGGGTCCGAGCAGTTCTTC; size: -; J: TRBJ2-1; length: 16; V: TRBV5-6; D: TRBD2
CDR3: CASSPKAGVQETQYF; DNA: TGTGCCAGCAGCCCAAAAGCGGGAGTACAAGAGACCCAGTACTTC; size: -; J: TRBJ2-5; length: 15; V: TRBV4-2; D: TRBD2
CDR3: CASSLLGQGGSPLHF; DNA: TGTGCCAGCAGTTTATTAGGGCAGGGTGGTTCACCCCTCCACTTT; size: -; J: TRBJ1-6; length: 15; V: TRBV28; D: -
CDR3: CASSLDRSSGNTIYF; DNA: TGTGCCAGCAGCTTGGACCGAAGCTCTGGAAACACCATATATTTT; size: -; J: TRBJ1-3; length: 15; V: TRBV7-2; D: -
CDR3: CASSLSRSEQYF; DNA: TGCGCCAGCAGCTTGAGTCGAAGCGAGCAGTACTTC; size: few; J: TRBJ2-7; length: 12; V: TRBV5-1; D: -
CDR3: CASSLVGNEKLFF; DNA: TGCGCCAGCAGCTTGGTCGGAAATGAAAAACTGTTTTTT; size: -; J: TRBJ1-4; length: 13; V: TRBV5-1; D: -
CDR3: CASSVYGDTQYF; DNA: TGTGCCAGCAGCGTTTACGGAGATACGCAGTATTTT; size: -; J: TRBJ2-3; length: 12; V: TRBV9; D: -
CDR3: CASSPGLNTEAFF; DNA: TGTGCCAGCTCACCCGGGTTGAACACTGAAGCTTTCTTT; size: few; J: TRBJ1-1; length: 13; V: TRBV18; D: -
CDR3: CASSLTSGITREQYF; DNA: TGTGCCAGCAGTCTGACTAGCGGGATTACTAGGGAGCAGTACTTC; size: -; J: TRBJ2-7; length: 15; V: TRBV27; D: TRBD2
CDR3: CASSEGGLPNTGELFF; DNA: TGTGCCAGCAGCGAGGGGGGCCTCCCCAACACCGGGGAGCTGTTTTTT; size: -; J: TRBJ2-2; length: 16; V: TRBV9; D: -
CDR3: CASSSPNTEAFF; DNA: TGTGCCAGCAGCTCCCCGAACACTGAAGCTTTCTTT; size: -; J: TRBJ1-1; length: 12; V: TRBV5-5; D: -
CDR3: CASSRTSEGTQYF; DNA: TGTGCCAGCAGCCGGACTAGCGAGGGTACGCAGTATTTT; size: -; J: TRBJ2-3; length: 13; V: TRBV7-8; D: TRBD2
CDR3: CASSLPSDFYEQYF; DNA: TGTGCCAGCAGTTTACCTTCAGATTTTTACGAGCAGTACTTC; size: -; J: TRBJ2-7; length: 14; V: TRBV28; D: -
CDR3: CASSPRQGRYNEQFF; DNA: TGTGCCAGCAGCCCCCGGCAGGGACGCTACAATGAGCAGTTCTTC; size: -; J: TRBJ2-1; length: 15; V: TRBV21-1; D: -
CDR3: CASSVDSRVTEAFF; DNA: TGTGCCAGCAGCGTAGATTCGCGGGTCACTGAAGCTTTCTTT; size: -; J: TRBJ1-1; length: 14; V: TRBV9; D: -
CDR3: CASSLYPAAYEQYF; DNA: TGTGCCAGCAGTTTATACCCAGCAGCCTACGAGCAGTACTTC; size: -; J: TRBJ2-7; length: 14; V: TRBV27; D: -
CDR3: CASSRGGANTGELFF; DNA: TGTGCCAGCAGTCGGGGCGGGGCGAACACCGGGGAGCTGTTTTTT; size: -; J: TRBJ2-2; length: 15; V: TRBV28; D: -
CDR3: CASRRTGDTEAFF; DNA: TGTGCCAGCAGAAGGACAGGGGACACTGAAGCTTTCTTT; size: -; J: TRBJ1-1; length: 13; V: TRBV6-1; D: TRBD1
CDR3: CSALYNEQFF; DNA: TGCAGTGCCCTTTACAATGAGCAGTTCTTC; size: -; J: TRBJ2-1; length: 10; V: TRBV20-1; D: -
CDR3: CASSLGAGGSSYNEQFF; DNA: TGTGCCAGCAGCTTAGGGGCGGGAGGGAGCTCCTACAATGAGCAGTTCTTC; size: -; J: TRBJ2-1; length: 17; V: TRBV11-3; D: TRBD2
CDR3: CASSVAVGYEQYF; DNA: TGTGCCAGCAGCGTAGCTGTTGGGTACGAGCAGTACTTC; size: once; J: TRBJ2-7; length: 13; V: TRBV9; D: -
CDR3: CASSPSGSGANVLTF; DNA: TGTGCCAGCAGTCCCTCAGGGTCTGGGGCCAACGTCCTGACTTTC; size: -; J: TRBJ2-6; length: 15; V: TRBV27; D: -
CDR3: CASSLERNYGYTF; DNA: TGTGCCAGCAGCTTAGAGCGGAACTATGGCTACACCTTC; size: once; J: TRBJ1-2; length: 13; V: TRBV7-8; D: -
CDR3: CASSQQGENTEAFF; DNA: TGCGCCAGCAGCCAGCAGGGAGAGAACACTGAAGCTTTCTTT; size: -; J: TRBJ1-1; length: 14; V: TRBV4-3; D: -
CDR3: CASSESGQGYEQYF; DNA: TGCGCCAGCAGTGAGTCGGGACAGGGATACGAGCAGTACTTC; size: -; J: TRBJ2-7; length: 14; V: TRBV10-1; D: TRBD1
CDR3: CASSSRPEQFF; DNA: TGTGCCAGCAGCTCCCGACCGGAGCAGTTCTTC; size: -; J: TRBJ2-1; length: 11; V: TRBV11-2; D: -